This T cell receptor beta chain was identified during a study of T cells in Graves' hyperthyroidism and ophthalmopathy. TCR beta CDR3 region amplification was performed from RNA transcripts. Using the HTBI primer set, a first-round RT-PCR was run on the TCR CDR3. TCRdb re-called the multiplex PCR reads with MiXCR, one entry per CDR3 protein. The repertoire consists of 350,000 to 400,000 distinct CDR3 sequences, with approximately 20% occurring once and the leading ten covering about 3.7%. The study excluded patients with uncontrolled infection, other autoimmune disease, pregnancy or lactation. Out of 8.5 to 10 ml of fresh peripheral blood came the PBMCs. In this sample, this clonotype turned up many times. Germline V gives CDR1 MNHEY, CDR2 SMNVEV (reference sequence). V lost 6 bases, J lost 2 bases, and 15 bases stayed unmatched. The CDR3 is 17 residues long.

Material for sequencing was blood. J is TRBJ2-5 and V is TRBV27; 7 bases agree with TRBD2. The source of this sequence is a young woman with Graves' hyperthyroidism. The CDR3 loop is CASSPHPRRGLQETQYF. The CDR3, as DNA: TGTGCCAGCAGCCCCCACCCCCGGCGGGGGTTACAAGAGACCCAGTACTTC.